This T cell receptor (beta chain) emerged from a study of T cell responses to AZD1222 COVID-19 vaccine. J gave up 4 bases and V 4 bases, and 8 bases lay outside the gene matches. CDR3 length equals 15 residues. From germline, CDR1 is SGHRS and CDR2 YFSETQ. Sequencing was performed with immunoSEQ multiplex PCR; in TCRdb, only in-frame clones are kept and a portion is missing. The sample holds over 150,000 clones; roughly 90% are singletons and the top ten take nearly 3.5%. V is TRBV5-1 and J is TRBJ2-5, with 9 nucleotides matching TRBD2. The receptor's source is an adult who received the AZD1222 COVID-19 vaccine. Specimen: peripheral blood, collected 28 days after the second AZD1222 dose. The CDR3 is CASSLSGTSRETQYF. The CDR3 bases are TGCGCCAGCAGCCTTTCCGGGACTAGCAGAGAGACCCAGTACTTC.